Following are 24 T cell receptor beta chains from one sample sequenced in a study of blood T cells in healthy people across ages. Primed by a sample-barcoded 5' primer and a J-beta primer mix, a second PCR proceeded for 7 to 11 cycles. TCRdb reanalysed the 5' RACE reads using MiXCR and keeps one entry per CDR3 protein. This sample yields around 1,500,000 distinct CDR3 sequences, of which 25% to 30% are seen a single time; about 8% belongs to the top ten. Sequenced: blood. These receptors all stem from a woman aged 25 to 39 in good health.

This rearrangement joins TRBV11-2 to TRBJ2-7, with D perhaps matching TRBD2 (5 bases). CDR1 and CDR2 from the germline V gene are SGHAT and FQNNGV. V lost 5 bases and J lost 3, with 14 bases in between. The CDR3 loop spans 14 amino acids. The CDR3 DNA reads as TGTGCCAGCAGCGACGGTTGGGAGTACTACGAGCAGTACTTC. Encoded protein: CASSDGWEYYEQYF.

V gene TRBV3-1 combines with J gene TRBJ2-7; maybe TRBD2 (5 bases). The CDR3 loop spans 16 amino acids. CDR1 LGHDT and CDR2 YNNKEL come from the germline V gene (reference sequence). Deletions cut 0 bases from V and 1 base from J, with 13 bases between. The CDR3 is CASSQDDGIRSYEQYF. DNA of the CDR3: TGTGCCAGCAGCCAAGATGACGGGATAAGGTCCTACGAGCAGTACTTC.

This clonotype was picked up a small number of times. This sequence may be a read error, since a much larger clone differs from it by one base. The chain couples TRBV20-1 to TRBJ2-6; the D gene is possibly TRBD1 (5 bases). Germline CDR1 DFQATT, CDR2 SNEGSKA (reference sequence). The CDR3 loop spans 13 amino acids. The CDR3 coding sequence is TGCAGTGCCCAGAACTCTGGGGCCAACGTCCGGACTTTC. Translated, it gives CSAQNSGANVRTF.

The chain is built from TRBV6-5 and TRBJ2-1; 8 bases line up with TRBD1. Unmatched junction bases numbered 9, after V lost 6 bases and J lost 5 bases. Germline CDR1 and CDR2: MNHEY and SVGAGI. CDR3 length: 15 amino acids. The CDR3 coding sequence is TGTGCCAGCAGAACGAGGACAGGGACGAACAATGAGCAGTTCTTC. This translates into CASRTRTGTNNEQFF.

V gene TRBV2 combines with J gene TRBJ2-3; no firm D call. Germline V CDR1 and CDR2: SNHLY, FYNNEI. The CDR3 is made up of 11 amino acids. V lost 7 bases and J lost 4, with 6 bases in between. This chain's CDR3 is CASTPADTQYF. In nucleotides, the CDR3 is TGTGCCAGCACTCCAGCAGATACGCAGTATTTT.

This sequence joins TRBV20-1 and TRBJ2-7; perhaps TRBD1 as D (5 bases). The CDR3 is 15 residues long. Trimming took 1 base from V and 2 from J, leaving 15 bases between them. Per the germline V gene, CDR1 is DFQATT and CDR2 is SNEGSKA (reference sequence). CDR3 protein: CSARGRAGYTYEQYF. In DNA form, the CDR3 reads TGCAGTGCTAGAGGTCGGGCAGGGTACACCTACGAGCAGTACTTC.

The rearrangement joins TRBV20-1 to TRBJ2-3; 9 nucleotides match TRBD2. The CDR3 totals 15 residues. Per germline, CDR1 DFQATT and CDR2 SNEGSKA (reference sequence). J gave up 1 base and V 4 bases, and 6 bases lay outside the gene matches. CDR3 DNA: TGCAGTGCTATCGTTAGCGGGGGCCGCACAGATACGCAGTATTTT. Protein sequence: CSAIVSGGRTDTQYF.

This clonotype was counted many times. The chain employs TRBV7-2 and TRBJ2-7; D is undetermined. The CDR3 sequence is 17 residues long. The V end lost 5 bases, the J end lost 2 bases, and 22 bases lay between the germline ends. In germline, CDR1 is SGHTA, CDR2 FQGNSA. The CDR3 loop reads CASSQGEVAGRTYEQYF. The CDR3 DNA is TGTGCCAGCAGCCAAGGAGAAGTGGCAGGACGAACCTACGAGCAGTACTTC.

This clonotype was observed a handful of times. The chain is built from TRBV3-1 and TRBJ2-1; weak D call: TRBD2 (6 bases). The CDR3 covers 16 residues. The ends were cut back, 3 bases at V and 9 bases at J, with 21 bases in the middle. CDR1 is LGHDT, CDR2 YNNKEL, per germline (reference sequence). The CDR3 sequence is CASSHFSGGPQSEQFF. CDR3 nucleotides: TGTGCCAGCAGCCACTTTAGCGGAGGCCCCCAATCTGAGCAGTTCTTC.

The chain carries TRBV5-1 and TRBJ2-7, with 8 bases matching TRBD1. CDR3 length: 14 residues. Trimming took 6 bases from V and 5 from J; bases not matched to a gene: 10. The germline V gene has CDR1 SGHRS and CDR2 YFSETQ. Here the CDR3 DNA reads TGCGCCAGCACTGGAGGAGGGGGACAGGACGAGCAGTACTTC. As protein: CASTGGGGQDEQYF.

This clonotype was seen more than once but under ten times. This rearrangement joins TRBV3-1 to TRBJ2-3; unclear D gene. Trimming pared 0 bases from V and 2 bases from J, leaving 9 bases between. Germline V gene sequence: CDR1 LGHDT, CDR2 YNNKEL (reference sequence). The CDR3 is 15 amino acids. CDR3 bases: TGTGCCAGCAGCCAAGATAGGAGCGACACAGATACGCAGTATTTT. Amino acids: CASSQDRSDTDTQYF.

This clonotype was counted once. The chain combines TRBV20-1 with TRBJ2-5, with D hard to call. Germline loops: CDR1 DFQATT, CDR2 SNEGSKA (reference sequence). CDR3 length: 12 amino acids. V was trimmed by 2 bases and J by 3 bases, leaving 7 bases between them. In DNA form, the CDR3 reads TGCAGTGCTAGAAGGATCAAAGAGACCCAGTACTTC. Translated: CSARRIKETQYF.

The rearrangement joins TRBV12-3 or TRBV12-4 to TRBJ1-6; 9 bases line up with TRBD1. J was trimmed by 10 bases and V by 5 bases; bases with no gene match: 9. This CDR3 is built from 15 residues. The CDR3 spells CASSPTTGGGSPLHF. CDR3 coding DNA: TGTGCCAGCAGTCCCACGACAGGGGGTGGCTCACCCCTCCACTTT.

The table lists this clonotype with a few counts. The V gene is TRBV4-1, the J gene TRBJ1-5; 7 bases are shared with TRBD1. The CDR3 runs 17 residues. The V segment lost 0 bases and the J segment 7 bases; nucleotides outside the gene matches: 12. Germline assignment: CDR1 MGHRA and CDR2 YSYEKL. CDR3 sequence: CASSQETGTGVRQPQHF. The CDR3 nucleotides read TGCGCCAGCAGCCAAGAGACCGGTACAGGGGTAAGGCAGCCCCAGCATTTT.

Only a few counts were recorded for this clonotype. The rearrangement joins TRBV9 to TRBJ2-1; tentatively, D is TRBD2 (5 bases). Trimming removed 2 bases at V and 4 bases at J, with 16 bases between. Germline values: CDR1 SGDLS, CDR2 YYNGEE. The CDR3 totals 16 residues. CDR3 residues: CASSVDWQRTYNEQFF. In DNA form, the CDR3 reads TGTGCCAGCAGCGTTGACTGGCAGCGGACTTACAATGAGCAGTTCTTC.

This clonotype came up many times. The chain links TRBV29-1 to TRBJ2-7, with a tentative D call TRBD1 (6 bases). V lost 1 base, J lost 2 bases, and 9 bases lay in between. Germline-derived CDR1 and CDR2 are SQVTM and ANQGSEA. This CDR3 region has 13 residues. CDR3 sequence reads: CSVEGDTTYEQYF. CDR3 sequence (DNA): TGCAGCGTTGAAGGGGACACCACCTACGAGCAGTACTTC.

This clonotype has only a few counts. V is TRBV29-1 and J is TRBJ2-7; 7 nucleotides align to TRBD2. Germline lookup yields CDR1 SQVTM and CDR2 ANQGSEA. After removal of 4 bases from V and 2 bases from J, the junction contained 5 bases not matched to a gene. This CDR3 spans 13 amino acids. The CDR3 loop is CSVGSGRAYEQYF. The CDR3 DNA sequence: TGCAGCGTTGGGTCGGGGAGGGCCTACGAGCAGTACTTC.

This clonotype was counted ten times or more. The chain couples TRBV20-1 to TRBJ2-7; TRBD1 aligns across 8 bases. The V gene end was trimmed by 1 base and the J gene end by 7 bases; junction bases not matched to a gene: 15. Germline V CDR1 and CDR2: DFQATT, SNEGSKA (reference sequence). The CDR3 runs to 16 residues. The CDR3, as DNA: TGCAGTGCTAGAGCAGGGCCCACGACAGGGGCTAGGGAGCAGTACTTC. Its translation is CSARAGPTTGAREQYF.

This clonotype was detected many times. Written as DNA, the CDR3 is TGCGCCAGCAGCCCTCGGGCGGACGTCTCCACCTACGAGCAGTACTTC. The encoded protein is CASSPRADVSTYEQYF. V is TRBV4-1 and J is TRBJ2-7; D is undetermined. The V end was cut by 4 bases, the J end by 2 bases, with 18 bases between. There are 16 residues in the CDR3. Germline V gene lookup returns CDR1 MGHRA and CDR2 YSYEKL.

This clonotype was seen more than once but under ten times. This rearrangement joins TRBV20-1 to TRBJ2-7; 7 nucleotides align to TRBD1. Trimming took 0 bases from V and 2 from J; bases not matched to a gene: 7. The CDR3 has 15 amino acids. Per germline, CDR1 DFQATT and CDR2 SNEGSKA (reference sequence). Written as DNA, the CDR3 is TGCAGTGCTAGAGATACAGGGACAGTCCCCTACGAGCAGTACTTC. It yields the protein CSARDTGTVPYEQYF.

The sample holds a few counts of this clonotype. CDR3 DNA: TGTGCCTGGAAACTGCCAGCGAGGGGTTCCTACGAGCAGTACTTC. Translation: CAWKLPARGSYEQYF. The chain joins TRBV30 to TRBJ2-7, with D possibly being TRBD1 or TRBD2 (5 bases each). The germline CDR1 and CDR2 sequences are GTSNPN and SVGIG (reference sequence). The V and J ends lost 4 bases and 1 base respectively, with 17 bases between them. The CDR3 sequence is 15 residues long.

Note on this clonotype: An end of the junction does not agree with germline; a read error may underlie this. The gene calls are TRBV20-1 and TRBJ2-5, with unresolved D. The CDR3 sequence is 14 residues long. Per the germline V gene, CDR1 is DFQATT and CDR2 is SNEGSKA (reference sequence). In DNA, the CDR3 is TGCAGTGCTAGAGGAAGGAAAAACCAGGAGACCCAGTACTTC. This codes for CSARGRKNQETQYF.

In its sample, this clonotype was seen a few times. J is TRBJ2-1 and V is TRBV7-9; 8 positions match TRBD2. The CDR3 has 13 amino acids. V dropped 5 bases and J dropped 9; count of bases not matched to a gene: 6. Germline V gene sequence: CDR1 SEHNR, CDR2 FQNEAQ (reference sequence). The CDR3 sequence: CASSLLAEGEQFF. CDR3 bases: TGTGCCAGCAGCCTACTAGCGGAGGGTGAGCAGTTCTTC.

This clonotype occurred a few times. CDR3 in amino acids: CASSPRPIYEQYF. Here the CDR3 DNA reads TGTGCCAGCAGCCCCAGGCCGATTTACGAGCAGTACTTC. This rearrangement joins TRBV11-2 to TRBJ2-5; D call uncertain. The J call may be mistaken, given a closer DNA end match to TRBJ2-7. The CDR3 has 13 residues. The germline CDR1 and CDR2 sequences are SGHAT and FQNNGV.